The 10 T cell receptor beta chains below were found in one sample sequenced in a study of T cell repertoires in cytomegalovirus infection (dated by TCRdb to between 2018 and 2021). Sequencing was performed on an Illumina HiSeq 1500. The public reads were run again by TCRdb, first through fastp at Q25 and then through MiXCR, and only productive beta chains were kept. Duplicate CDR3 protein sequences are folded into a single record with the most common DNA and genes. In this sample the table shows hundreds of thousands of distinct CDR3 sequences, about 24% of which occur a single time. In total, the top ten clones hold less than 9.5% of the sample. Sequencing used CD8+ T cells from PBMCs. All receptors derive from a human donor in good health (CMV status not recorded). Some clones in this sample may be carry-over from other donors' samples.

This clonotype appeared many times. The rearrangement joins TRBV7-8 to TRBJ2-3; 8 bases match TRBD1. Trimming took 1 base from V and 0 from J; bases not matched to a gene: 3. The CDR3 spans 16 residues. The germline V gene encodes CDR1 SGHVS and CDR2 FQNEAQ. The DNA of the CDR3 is TGTGCCAGCAGCTTAGTCGGACAGGGTAGCACAGATACGCAGTATTTT. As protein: CASSLVGQGSTDTQYF.

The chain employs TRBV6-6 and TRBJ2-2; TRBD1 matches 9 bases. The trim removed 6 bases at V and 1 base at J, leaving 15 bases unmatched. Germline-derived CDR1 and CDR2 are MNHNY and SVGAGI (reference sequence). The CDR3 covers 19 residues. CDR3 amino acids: CASRPPNLRDRVNTGELFF. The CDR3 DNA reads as TGTGCCAGCAGACCACCCAACTTGAGGGACAGGGTGAACACCGGGGAGCTGTTTTTT.

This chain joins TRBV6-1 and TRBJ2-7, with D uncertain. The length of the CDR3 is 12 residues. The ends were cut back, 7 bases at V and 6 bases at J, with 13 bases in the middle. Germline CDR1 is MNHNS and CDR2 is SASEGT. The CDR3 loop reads CASTDPGGEQYF. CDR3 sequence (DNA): TGTGCCAGCACCGACCCGGGCGGCGAGCAGTACTTC.

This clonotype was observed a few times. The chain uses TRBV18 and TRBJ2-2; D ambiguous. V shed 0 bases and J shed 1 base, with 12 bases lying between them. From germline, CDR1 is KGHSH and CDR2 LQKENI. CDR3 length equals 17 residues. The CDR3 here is CASSPPHTPLNTGELFF. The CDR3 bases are TGTGCCAGCTCACCACCGCACACTCCTTTGAACACCGGGGAGCTGTTTTTT.

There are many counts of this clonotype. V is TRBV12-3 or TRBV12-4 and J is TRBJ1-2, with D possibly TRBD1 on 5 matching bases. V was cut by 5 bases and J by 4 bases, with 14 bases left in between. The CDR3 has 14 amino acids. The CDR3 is CASSESAGAYGYTF. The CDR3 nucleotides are TGTGCCAGCAGTGAGTCTGCCGGGGCCTATGGCTACACCTTC.

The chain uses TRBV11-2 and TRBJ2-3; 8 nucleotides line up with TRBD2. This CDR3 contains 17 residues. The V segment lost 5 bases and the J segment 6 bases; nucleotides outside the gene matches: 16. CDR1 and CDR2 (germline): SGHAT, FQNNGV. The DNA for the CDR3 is TGTGCCAGCAGCCTCCGGGAGGAGCGGGGGCTCAGGGATACGCAGTATTTT. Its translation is CASSLREERGLRDTQYF.

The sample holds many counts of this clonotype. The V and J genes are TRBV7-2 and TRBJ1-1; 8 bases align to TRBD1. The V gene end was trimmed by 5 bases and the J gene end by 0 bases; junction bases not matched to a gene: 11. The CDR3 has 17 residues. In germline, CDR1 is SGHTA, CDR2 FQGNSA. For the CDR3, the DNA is TGTGCCAGCAGCCAGAGTACAGGGGGGGAGTTGAACACTGAAGCTTTCTTT. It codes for CASSQSTGGELNTEAFF.

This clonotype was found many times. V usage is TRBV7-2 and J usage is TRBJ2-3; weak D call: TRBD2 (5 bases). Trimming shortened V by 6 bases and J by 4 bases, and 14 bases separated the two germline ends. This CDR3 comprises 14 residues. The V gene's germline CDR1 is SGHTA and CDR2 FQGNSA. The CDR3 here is CASSFIGLADTQYF. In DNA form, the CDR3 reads TGTGCCAGCAGTTTCATTGGACTGGCAGATACGCAGTATTTT.

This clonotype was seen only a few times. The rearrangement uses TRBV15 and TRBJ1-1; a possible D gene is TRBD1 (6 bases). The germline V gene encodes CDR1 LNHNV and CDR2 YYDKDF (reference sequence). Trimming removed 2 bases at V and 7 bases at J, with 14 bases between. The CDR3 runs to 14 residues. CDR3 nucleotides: TGTGCCACCAGCAGACGGGGGGCAAGCTTTGAAGCTTTCTTT. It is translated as CATSRRGASFEAFF.

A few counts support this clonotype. CDR3: CASTQTSLSTGELFF. CDR3 coding DNA: TGTGCCAGCACCCAGACTAGTTTGTCCACCGGGGAGCTGTTTTTT. The chain combines TRBV12-3 or TRBV12-4 with TRBJ2-2, with D tentatively TRBD2 (6 bases). The CDR3 is 15 residues long. V gave up 7 bases and J gave up 4 bases, with 16 bases separating them.